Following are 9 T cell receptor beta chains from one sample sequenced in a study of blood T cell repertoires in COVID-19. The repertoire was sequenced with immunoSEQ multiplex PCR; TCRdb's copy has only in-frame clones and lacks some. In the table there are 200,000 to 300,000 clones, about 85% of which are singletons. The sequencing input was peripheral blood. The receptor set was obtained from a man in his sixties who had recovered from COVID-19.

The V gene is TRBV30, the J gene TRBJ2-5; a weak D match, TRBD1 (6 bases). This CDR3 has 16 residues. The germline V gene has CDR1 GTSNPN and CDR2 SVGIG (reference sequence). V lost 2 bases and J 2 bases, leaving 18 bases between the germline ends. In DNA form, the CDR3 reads TGTGCCTGGAGTCTAACATGGACAGCCCCACAAGAGACCCAGTACTTC. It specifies CAWSLTWTAPQETQYF.

The CDR3, as DNA: TGTGCCAGCAGATCTACGGACCGGGGGGGAGAAAAACTGTTTTTT. Protein sequence: CASRSTDRGGEKLFF. The chain employs TRBV2 and TRBJ1-4, with a weak D call TRBD1 (5 bases). The CDR3 spans 15 residues. V dropped 6 bases and J dropped 8 bases, with 19 bases sitting between them. The V gene's germline CDR1 is SNHLY and CDR2 FYNNEI.

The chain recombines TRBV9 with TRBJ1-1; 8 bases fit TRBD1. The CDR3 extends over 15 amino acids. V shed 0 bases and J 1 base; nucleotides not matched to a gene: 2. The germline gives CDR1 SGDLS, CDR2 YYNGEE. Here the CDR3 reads CASSVGTGPNTEAFF. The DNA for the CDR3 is TGTGCCAGCAGCGTAGGGACAGGGCCGAACACTGAAGCTTTCTTT.

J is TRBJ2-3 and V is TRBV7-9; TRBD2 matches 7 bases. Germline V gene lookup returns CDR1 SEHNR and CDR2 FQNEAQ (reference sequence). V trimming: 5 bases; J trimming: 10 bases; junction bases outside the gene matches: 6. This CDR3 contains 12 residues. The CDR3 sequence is CASSQIGLAQYF. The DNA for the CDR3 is TGTGCCAGCAGCCAAATAGGACTAGCGCAGTATTTT. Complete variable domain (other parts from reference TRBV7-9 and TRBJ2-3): DTGVSQNPRHKITKRGQNVTFRCDPISEHNRLYWYRQTLGQGPEFLTYFQNEAQLEKSRLLSDRFSAERPKGSFSTLEIQRTEQGDSAMYLCASSQIGLAQYFGPGTRLTVL.

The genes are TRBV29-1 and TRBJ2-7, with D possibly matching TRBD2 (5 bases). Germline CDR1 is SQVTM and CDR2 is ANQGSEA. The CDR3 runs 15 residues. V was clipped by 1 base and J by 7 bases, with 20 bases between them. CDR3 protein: CSVEGHSGRGWEQYF. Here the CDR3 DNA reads TGCAGCGTTGAAGGTCACAGCGGCAGAGGATGGGAGCAGTACTTC.

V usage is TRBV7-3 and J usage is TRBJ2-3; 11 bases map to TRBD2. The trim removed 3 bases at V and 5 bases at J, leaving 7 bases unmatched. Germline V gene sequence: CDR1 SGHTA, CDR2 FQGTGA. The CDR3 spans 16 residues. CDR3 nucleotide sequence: TGTGCCAGCAGCTTCATTAGCGGGGGGGCCAAAGATACGCAGTATTTT. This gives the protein CASSFISGGAKDTQYF.

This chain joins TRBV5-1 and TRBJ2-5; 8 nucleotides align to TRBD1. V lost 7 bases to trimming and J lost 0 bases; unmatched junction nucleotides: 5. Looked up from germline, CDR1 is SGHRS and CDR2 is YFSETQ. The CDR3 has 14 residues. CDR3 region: CASSADRDQETQYF. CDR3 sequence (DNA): TGCGCCAGCTCCGCGGACAGGGACCAAGAGACCCAGTACTTC.

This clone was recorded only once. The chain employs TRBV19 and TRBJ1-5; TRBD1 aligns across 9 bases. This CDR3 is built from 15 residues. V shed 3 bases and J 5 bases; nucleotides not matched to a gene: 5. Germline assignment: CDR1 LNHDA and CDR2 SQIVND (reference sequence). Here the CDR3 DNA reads TGTGCCAGTAGTATGTGGGGGACAGGGTATCAGCCCCAGCATTTT. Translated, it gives CASSMWGTGYQPQHF.

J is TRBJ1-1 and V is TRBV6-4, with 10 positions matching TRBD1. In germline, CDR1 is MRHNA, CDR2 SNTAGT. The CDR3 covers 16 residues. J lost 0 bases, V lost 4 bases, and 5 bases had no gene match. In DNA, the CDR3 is TGTGCCAGCAGTGGGGGACAGGGGCCGGTGAACACTGAAGCTTTCTTT. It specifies CASSGGQGPVNTEAFF.